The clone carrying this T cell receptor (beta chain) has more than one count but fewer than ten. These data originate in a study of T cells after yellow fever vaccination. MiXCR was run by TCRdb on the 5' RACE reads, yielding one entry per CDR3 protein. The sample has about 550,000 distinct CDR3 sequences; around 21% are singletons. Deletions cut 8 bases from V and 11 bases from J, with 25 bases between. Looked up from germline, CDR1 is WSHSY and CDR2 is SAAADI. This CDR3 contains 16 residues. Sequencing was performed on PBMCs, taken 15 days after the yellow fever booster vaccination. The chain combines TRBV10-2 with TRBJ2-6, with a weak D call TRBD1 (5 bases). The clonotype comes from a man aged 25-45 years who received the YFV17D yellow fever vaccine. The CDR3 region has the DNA TGCGCCAGCGTGGGTGGAAAGGGGCGCGCCCCAGACGTCCTGACTTTC. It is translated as CASVGGKGRAPDVLTF.